The entry that follows covers one T cell receptor beta chain sequence. The data were obtained in a study of blood T cell repertoires in COVID-19. The wider study: Collection of acute and convalescent COVID-19 samples took place in the United States, Italy and Spain.

TCRdb's table, derived via immunoSEQ multiplex PCR, lists solely in-frame clones and lacks some. The sample shows about 150,000 clones, around 87% of them seen only once. Germline lookup yields CDR1 SQVTM and CDR2 ANQGSEA. The CDR3 consists of 16 residues. Unmatched junction bases numbered 5, after V lost 4 bases and J lost 6 bases. The clonotype was recovered from a man aged 18 to 29 with COVID-19, enrolled during active disease. The sample taken for sequencing was peripheral blood. The V call is TRBV29-1, the J call TRBJ2-2; 16 positions match TRBD2. CDR3 amino acids: CSVATGTSGRAGELFF. The CDR3, as DNA: TGCAGCGTTGCCACAGGGACTAGCGGGAGGGCCGGGGAGCTGTTTTTT.